Shown below are 26 T cell receptor beta chains from a single sample sequenced in a study of beta chain features in type 1 diabetes. Study-level findings and limits: Moderate yet significant TCRB CDR3 shortening was seen in Type 1 diabetes patients in all four CD4+ subsets.

The isolated RNA, all of it, was reverse transcribed, so expressed TCRB transcripts were what got sequenced. The data were produced by immunoSEQ multiplex PCR, yet TCRdb's version contains in-frame clones alone and is incomplete. The sample consists of hundreds of thousands of clones, approximately 10% of them appearing once. These TCRs' antigens remain unknown. Sequences were obtained from central memory CD4+ T cells from blood. These receptors were taken from a man aged 25-45 years with type 1 diabetes.

This clone was found a few times. The chain carries TRBV7-9 and TRBJ1-1; D unresolved. Trimming stripped 5 bases from V and 12 bases from J, with 16 bases between. The CDR3 loop spans 12 amino acids. The germline CDR1 and CDR2 sequences are SEHNR and FQNEAQ (reference sequence). The CDR3, as DNA: TGTGCCAGCAGCAATATTACAACGGGAACTTTCTTT. Encoded protein: CASSNITTGTFF.

In its sample, this clone was seen a few times. At one end, the junction sequence differs from germline, possibly due to a read error. The rearrangement links TRBV4-3 to TRBJ2-5; D might be TRBD2 (6 bases). The CDR3 covers 14 residues. The V gene's germline CDR1 is LGHNA and CDR2 YSLEER. CDR3 region: CASSQDPTSPPLNF. In DNA form, the CDR3 reads TGCGCCAGCAGCCAAGATCCGACTAGTCCCCCTTTGAACTTC.

V usage is TRBV19 and J usage is TRBJ2-2; D ambiguous. The CDR3 has 14 residues. The V gene lost 7 bases and the J gene lost 1 base, with 10 bases spanning the gap. The germline V gene encodes CDR1 LNHDA and CDR2 SQIVND (reference sequence). DNA for the CDR3: TGTGCCAGTATTCCGAGTTGGAACACCGGGGAGCTGTTTTTT. This sequence encodes CASIPSWNTGELFF.

The J gene is TRBJ2-5, the V gene TRBV7-2; D may be TRBD1 (6 bases). The V gene's germline CDR1 is SGHTA and CDR2 FQGNSA. Trimming shortened V by 6 bases and J by 7 bases, and 21 bases separated the two germline ends. This CDR3 comprises 15 residues. CDR3 loop: CASSATQGNSWTQYF. DNA for the CDR3: TGTGCCAGCAGTGCGACACAGGGAAATTCATGGACCCAGTACTTC.

This chain joins TRBV5-6 and TRBJ2-2, with 7 bases identical to TRBD1. In germline, CDR1 is SGHDT, CDR2 YYEEEE. The ends lost 0 bases at V and 0 bases at J; junction bases unmatched: 2. This CDR3 has 16 amino acids. The CDR3 bases are TGTGCCAGCAGCTTGGTGGGACAGACGAACACCGGGGAGCTGTTTTTT. Amino acids: CASSLVGQTNTGELFF.

Here the CDR3 reads CASSLLSGGAGGELFF. The CDR3 bases are TGCGCCAGCAGCCTACTCAGCGGGGGGGCAGGTGGGGAGCTGTTTTTT. The chain couples TRBV4-3 to TRBJ2-2, with TRBD2 matching over 10 bases. Per the germline V gene, CDR1 is LGHNA and CDR2 is YSLEER. The CDR3 is made up of 16 amino acids. Losses at the gene ends were 4 bases for V and 8 bases for J; bases not matched to a gene: 10.

The CDR3 spells CASRTSVTDTQYF. CDR3 bases: TGTGCCAGCAGGACTAGTGTGACAGATACGCAGTATTTT. The V gene is TRBV6-6, the J gene TRBJ2-3, with D possibly matching TRBD2 (6 bases). V was shortened by 6 bases and J by 3 bases, with 10 bases between the two germline ends. Germline CDR1 is MNHNY and CDR2 is SVGAGI (reference sequence). This CDR3 comprises 13 residues.

In nucleotides, the CDR3 is TGCGCCAGCAGCTTGGAAGGGGACCCCCAGCATTTT. It codes for CASSLEGDPQHF. The chain couples TRBV5-1 to TRBJ1-5, with a tentative D call TRBD1 (5 bases). Trimming shortened V by 0 bases and J by 10 bases, and 8 bases separated the two germline ends. The germline V gene has CDR1 SGHRS and CDR2 YFSETQ. The CDR3 runs to 12 residues.

This clone has just a few counts. The gene calls are TRBV6-5 and TRBJ1-6; D unclear. V shed 4 bases and J shed 7 bases, with 11 bases lying between them. Germline CDR1 is MNHEY and CDR2 is SVGAGI. CDR3 length: 14 amino acids. In DNA form, the CDR3 reads TGTGCCAGCAGTTCCCGTTGGGAAAATTCACCCCTCCACTTT. Its protein product is CASSSRWENSPLHF.

This clone was observed a handful of times. V is TRBV14 and J is TRBJ2-6; a weak D match, TRBD2 (5 bases). The V and J ends lost 0 bases and 1 base respectively, with 19 bases between them. Per germline, CDR1 SGHDN and CDR2 FVKESK. The length of the CDR3 is 20 residues. Here the CDR3 DNA reads TGTGCCAGCAGCCAAGACCCGTTTGTGGCGGGCGATTCTGGGGCCAACGTCCTGACTTTC. Its protein product is CASSQDPFVAGDSGANVLTF. The full variable domain, in which reference TRBV14 and TRBJ2-6 provide the parts outside the CDR3, is EAGVTQFPSHSVIEKGQTVTLRCDPISGHDNLYWYRRVMGKEIKFLLHFVKESKQDESGMPNNRFLAERTGGTYSTLKVQPAELEDSGVYFCASSQDPFVAGDSGANVLTFGAGSRLTVL.

V is TRBV5-1 and J is TRBJ1-6; D unclear. The germline CDR1 and CDR2 sequences are SGHRS and YFSETQ. CDR3 size: 14 residues. Trimming removed 4 bases from V and 8 bases from J, with 13 bases in between. CDR3 sequence reads: CASSLRQRDSPLHF. The CDR3 region has the DNA TGCGCCAGCAGCCTGAGGCAAAGGGATTCACCCCTCCACTTT.

The J gene is TRBJ1-6, the V gene TRBV29-1; 10 nucleotides line up with TRBD1. CDR3 size: 15 residues. V dropped 6 bases and J dropped 5; count of bases not matched to a gene: 7. Germline V gives CDR1 SQVTM, CDR2 ANQGSEA. The CDR3 DNA follows: TGCAGCGTCTCCGCAGGGACAGGGGATAATTCACCCCTCCACTTT. This sequence encodes CSVSAGTGDNSPLHF.

This clone appeared a few times. The chain employs TRBV30 and TRBJ1-5, with D hard to call. V gave up 0 bases and J gave up 3 bases, with 9 bases separating them. Per the germline V gene, CDR1 is GTSNPN and CDR2 is SVGIG (reference sequence). This CDR3 is 14 amino acids long. The DNA for the CDR3 is TGTGCCTGGAGTGTATATACAGTCAATCAGCCCCAGCATTTT. This sequence encodes CAWSVYTVNQPQHF.

This clone showed up just a few times. The J gene is TRBJ2-6, the V gene TRBV4-3, with TRBD1 as a possible D gene (6 bases). V was shortened by 2 bases and J by 9 bases, with 17 bases between the two germline ends. The CDR3 consists of 16 residues. CDR1 is LGHNA, CDR2 YSLEER, per germline. In DNA form, the CDR3 reads TGCGCCAGCAGCCAAAATTTGGACAGTACCCTCAACGTCCTGACTTTC. Translated, it gives CASSQNLDSTLNVLTF.

This clone was counted between two and nine times. This rearrangement joins TRBV7-9 to TRBJ1-3; maybe TRBD1 (6 bases). V was trimmed by 8 bases and J by 3 bases, leaving 14 bases between them. CDR1 SEHNR and CDR2 FQNEAQ come from the germline V gene (reference sequence). This CDR3 has 14 amino acids. CDR3 sequence (DNA): TGTGCCAGCCTGCAGGGGATGAGTGGAAACACCATATATTTT. It translates to CASLQGMSGNTIYF.

The chain recombines TRBV5-1 with TRBJ1-5, with D possibly being TRBD1 (5 bases). The V gene's germline CDR1 is SGHRS and CDR2 YFSETQ. The V end was cut by 0 bases, the J end by 3 bases, with 10 bases between. The CDR3 is 15 amino acids. The CDR3: CASSLEAGSNQPQHF. The CDR3 DNA sequence: TGCGCCAGCAGCTTGGAGGCAGGGTCCAATCAGCCCCAGCATTTT.

This clone was detected only a few times. V usage is TRBV5-1 and J usage is TRBJ2-7; D not certain. Germline lookup yields CDR1 SGHRS and CDR2 YFSETQ. With 4 bases removed from V and 1 base from J, the gap between germline ends came to 12 bases. The CDR3 is 14 residues long. CDR3 residues: CASSPPSASYEQYF. In DNA, the CDR3 is TGCGCCAGCAGCCCCCCCTCGGCGTCCTACGAGCAGTACTTC.

V and J are TRBV15 and TRBJ1-5; a possible D gene is TRBD1 (5 bases). V lost 0 bases and J lost 7, with 19 bases in between. Germline V CDR1 and CDR2: LNHNV, YYDKDF (reference sequence). The CDR3 covers 17 residues. CDR3 bases: TGTGCCACCAGCAGAGATCTCTGGGCAGGGCCCGGACAGCCCCAGCATTTT. Amino acids: CATSRDLWAGPGQPQHF.

This clone was picked up a small number of times. This chain connects TRBV9 to TRBJ1-1; 7 positions match TRBD1. Germline V gene lookup returns CDR1 SGDLS and CDR2 YYNGEE. The V and J ends lost 3 bases and 9 bases, in that order; junction bases with no gene match: 14. The CDR3 has 15 amino acids. CDR3 residues: CASSALHGTVNQAFF. As DNA, the CDR3 is TGTGCCAGCAGCGCGCTTCACGGGACAGTCAATCAAGCTTTCTTT.

The chain is built from TRBV30 and TRBJ2-5, with D perhaps matching TRBD2 (7 bases). Germline lookup yields CDR1 GTSNPN and CDR2 SVGIG (reference sequence). CDR3 length: 13 residues. Trimming left V 1 base short and J 4 bases short, with 10 bases between. DNA for the CDR3: TGTGCCTGGAGTGAGAGGGGGGGAGAGACCCAGTACTTC. It yields the protein CAWSERGGETQYF.

This clone came up a few times. V and J are TRBV5-1 and TRBJ2-1, with TRBD2 identical over 7 bases. CDR1 and CDR2 from the germline V gene are SGHRS and YFSETQ. J was trimmed by 7 bases and V by 0 bases; bases with no gene match: 10. CDR3 length: 16 amino acids. CDR3 coding DNA: TGCGCCAGCAGCTTGGCTCTAGCGGCGAGAGCTAATGAGCAGTTCTTC. It specifies CASSLALAARANEQFF.

This clone came up once. V is TRBV11-2 and J is TRBJ2-5; D is possibly TRBD1 (6 bases). The V gene lost 4 bases and the J gene lost 2 bases, with 11 bases spanning the gap. Per germline, CDR1 SGHAT and CDR2 FQNNGV. The CDR3 covers 14 residues. CDR3 sequence (DNA): TGTGCCAGCAGCTGGCAGGGGTTTCAAGAGACCCAGTACTTC. As protein: CASSWQGFQETQYF.

The rearrangement links TRBV2 to TRBJ1-1; D remains ambiguous. Germline assignment: CDR1 SNHLY and CDR2 FYNNEI. This CDR3 has 14 amino acids. V shed 1 base and J shed 4 bases, with 10 bases lying between them. The CDR3 coding sequence is TGTGCCAGCAGTGAAGGTGCCGGGAGCACTGAAGCTTTCTTT. Translated: CASSEGAGSTEAFF.

The gene calls are TRBV5-1 and TRBJ1-4, with 9 bases aligning to TRBD1. CDR1 is SGHRS, CDR2 YFSETQ, per germline. The CDR3 runs 16 residues. J lost 8 bases, V lost 5 bases, and 13 bases had no gene match. The DNA for the CDR3 is TGCGCCAGCAGACCCCATACAGGGGGCAGTCGGGAAAAACTGTTTTTT. It encodes CASRPHTGGSREKLFF.

This chain links TRBV30 with TRBJ1-5; TRBD1 is a possible D gene (5 bases). CDR3 length: 15 residues. Trimming took 0 bases from V and 1 from J, leaving 10 bases between them. Germline-derived CDR1 and CDR2 are GTSNPN and SVGIG (reference sequence). CDR3 protein: CAWSVGGGSNQPQHF. CDR3 nucleotide sequence: TGTGCCTGGAGTGTAGGCGGGGGAAGCAATCAGCCCCAGCATTTT.

This clone was counted only a few times. The chain links TRBV18 to TRBJ1-1; the D is unclear. With 6 bases removed from V and 0 bases from J, the gap between germline ends came to 14 bases. This CDR3 has 15 amino acids. Per germline, CDR1 KGHSH and CDR2 LQKENI. Written as DNA, the CDR3 is TGTGCCAGCTCGTCCATGGGAGGGATGAACACTGAAGCTTTCTTT. It translates to CASSSMGGMNTEAFF.